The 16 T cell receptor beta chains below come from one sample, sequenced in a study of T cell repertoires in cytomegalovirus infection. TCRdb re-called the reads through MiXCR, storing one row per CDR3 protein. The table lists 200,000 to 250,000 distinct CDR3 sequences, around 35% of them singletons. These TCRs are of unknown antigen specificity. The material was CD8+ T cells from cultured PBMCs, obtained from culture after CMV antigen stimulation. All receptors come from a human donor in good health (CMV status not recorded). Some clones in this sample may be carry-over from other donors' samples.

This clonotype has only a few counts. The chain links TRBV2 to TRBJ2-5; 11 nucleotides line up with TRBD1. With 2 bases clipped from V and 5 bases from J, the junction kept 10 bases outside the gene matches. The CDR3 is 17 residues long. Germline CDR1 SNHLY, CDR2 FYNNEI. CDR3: CASSETMGQGVEETQYF. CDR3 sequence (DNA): TGTGCCAGCAGTGAAACCATGGGACAGGGGGTGGAGGAGACCCAGTACTTC.

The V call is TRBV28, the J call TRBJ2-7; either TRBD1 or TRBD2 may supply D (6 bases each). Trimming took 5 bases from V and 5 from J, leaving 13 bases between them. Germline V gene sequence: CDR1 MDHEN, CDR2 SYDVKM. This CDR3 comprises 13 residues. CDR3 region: CASSPLGGHEQYF. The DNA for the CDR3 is TGTGCCAGCAGTCCTTTAGGGGGGCACGAGCAGTACTTC.

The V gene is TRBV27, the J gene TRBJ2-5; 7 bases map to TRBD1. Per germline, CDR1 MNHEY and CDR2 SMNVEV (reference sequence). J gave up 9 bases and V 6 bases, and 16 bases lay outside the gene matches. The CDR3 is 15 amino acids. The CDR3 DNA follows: TGTGCCAGCAGCACCCGGGACAGCTTTTTAATGGCCCAGTACTTC. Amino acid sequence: CASSTRDSFLMAQYF.

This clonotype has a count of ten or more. The CDR3 coding sequence is TGTGCCACCAGTGACCGTCAGGGGGAAGCCAAAAACATTCAGTACTTC. Translated, it gives CATSDRQGEAKNIQYF. The chain has TRBV24-1 and TRBJ2-4; 7 bases agree with TRBD1. The ends lost 4 bases at V and 0 bases at J; junction bases unmatched: 5. Germline V lookup: CDR1 KGHDR, CDR2 SFDVKD. CDR3 length: 16 amino acids.

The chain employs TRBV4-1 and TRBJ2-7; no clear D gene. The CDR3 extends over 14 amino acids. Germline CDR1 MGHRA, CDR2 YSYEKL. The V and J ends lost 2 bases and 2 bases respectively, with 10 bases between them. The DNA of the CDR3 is TGCGCCAGCAGCCAAAGGGTCCAGACCTACGAGCAGTACTTC. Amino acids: CASSQRVQTYEQYF.

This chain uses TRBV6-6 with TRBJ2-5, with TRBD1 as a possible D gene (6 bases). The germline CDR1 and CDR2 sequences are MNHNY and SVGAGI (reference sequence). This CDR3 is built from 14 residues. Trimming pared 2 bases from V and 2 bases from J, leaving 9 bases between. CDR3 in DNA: TGTGCCAGCAGTTACGAGGGGGTACAAGAGACCCAGTACTTC. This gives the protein CASSYEGVQETQYF.

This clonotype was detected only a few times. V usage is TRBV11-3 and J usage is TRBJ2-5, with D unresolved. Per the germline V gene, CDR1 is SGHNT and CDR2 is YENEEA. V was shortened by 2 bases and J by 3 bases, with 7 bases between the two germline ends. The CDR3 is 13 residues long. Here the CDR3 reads CASSLLLKETQYF. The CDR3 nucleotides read TGTGCCAGCAGCTTACTTCTAAAAGAGACCCAGTACTTC.

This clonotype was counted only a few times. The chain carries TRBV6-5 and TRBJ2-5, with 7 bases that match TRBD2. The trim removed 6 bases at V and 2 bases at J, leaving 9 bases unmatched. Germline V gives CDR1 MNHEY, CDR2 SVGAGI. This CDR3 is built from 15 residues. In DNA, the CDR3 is TGTGCCAGCAGGTCAGGCTGGGGGGGGCAAGAGACCCAGTACTTC. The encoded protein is CASRSGWGGQETQYF.

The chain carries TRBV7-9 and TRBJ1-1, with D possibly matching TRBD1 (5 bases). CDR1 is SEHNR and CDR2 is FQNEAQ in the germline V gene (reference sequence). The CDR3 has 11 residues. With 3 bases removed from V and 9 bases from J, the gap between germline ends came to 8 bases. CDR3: CASSLGVKAFF. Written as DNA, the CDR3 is TGTGCCAGCAGCTTGGGGGTGAAAGCTTTCTTT.

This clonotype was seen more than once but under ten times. The DNA of the CDR3 is TGTGCCAGCAGCCGAGATACAGGGGGCGGTGGCTACACCTTC. Its protein product is CASSRDTGGGGYTF. This sequence joins TRBV6-4 and TRBJ1-2; 9 nucleotides align to TRBD1. Germline values: CDR1 MRHNA, CDR2 SNTAGT. The CDR3 has 14 residues. V lost 6 bases, J lost 7 bases, and 9 bases stayed unmatched.

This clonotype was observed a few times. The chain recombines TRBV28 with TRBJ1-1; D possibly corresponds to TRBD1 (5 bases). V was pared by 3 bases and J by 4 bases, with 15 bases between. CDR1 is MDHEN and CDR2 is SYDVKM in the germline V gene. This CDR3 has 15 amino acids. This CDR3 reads CASSFVGQGRTEAFF. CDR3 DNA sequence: TGTGCCAGCAGTTTTGTGGGGCAGGGACGCACTGAAGCTTTCTTT.

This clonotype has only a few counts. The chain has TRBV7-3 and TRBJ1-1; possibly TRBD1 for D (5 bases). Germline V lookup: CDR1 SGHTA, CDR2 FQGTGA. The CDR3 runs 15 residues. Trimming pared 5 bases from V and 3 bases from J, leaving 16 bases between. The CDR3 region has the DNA TGTGCCAGCAGCCAATACGGGACTGGGGACACTGAAGCTTTCTTT. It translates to CASSQYGTGDTEAFF. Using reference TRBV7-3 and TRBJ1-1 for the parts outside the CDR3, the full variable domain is GAGVSQTPSNKVTEKGKYVELRCDPISGHTALYWYRQSLGQGPEFLIYFQGTGAADDSGLPNDRFFAVRPEGSVSTLKIQRTERGDSAVYLCASSQYGTGDTEAFFGQGTRLTVV.

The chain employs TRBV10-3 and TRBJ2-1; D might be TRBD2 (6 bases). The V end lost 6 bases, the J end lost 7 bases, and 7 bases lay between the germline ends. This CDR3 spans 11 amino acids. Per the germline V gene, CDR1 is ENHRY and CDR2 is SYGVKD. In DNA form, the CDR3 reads TGTGCCATCAGGGAGGGGAATGAGCAGTTCTTC. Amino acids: CAIREGNEQFF.

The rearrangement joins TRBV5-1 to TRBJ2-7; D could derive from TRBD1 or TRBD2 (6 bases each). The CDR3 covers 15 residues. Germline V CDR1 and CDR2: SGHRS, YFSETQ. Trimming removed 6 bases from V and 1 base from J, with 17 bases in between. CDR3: CASTGEARGSYEQYF. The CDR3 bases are TGCGCCAGCACCGGGGAGGCAAGGGGGTCCTACGAGCAGTACTTC.

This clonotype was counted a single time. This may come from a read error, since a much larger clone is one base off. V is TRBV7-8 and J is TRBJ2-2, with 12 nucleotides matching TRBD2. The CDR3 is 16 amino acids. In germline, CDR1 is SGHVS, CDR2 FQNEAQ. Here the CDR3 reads CASSFRLAGDTGGLFF. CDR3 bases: TGTGCCAGCAGCTTTCGACTAGCGGGAGACACCGGGGGGCTGTTTTTT.

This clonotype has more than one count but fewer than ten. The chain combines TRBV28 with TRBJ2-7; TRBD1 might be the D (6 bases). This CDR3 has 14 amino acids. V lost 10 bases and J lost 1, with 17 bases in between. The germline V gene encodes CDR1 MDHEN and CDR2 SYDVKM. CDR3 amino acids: CAITRARGSYEQYF. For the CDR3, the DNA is TGTGCCATCACTAGGGCAAGGGGGTCCTACGAGCAGTACTTC.